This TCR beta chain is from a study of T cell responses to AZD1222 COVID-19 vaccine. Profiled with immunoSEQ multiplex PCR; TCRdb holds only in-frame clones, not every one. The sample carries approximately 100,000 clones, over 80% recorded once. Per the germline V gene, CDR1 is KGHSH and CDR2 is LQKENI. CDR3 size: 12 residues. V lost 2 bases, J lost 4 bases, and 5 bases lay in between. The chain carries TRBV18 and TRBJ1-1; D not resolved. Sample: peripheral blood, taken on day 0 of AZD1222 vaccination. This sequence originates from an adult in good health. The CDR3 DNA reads TGTGCCAGCTCACCATCTGCCACTGAAGCTTTCTTT. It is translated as CASSPSATEAFF.